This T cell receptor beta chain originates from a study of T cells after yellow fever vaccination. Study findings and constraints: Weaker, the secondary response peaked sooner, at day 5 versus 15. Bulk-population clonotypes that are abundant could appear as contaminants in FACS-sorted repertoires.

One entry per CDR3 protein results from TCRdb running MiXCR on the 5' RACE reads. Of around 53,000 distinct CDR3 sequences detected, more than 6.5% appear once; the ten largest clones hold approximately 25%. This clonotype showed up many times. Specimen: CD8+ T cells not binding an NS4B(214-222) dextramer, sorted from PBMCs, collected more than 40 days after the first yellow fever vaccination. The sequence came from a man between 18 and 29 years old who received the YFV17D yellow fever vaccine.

The CDR3 nucleotides are TGTGCCAGTAGTATCCGGGACAGCTACGAGCAGTACTTC. Its protein product is CASSIRDSYEQYF. The V gene is TRBV19, the J gene TRBJ2-7; 7 positions match TRBD1. There are 13 residues in the CDR3. Germline-derived CDR1 and CDR2 are LNHDA and SQIVND (reference sequence). The J segment lost 3 bases and the V segment lost 3 bases, leaving 2 bases of the junction unmatched.